The T cell receptor (beta chain) described here comes from a study of OX40 agonist ivuxolimab in advanced cancers. This clone was seen a single time. The table came from immunoSEQ multiplex PCR; TCRdb's copy has only in-frame clones and leaves some out. The repertoire includes tens of thousands of clones, over 80% of them detected once, and roughly 14% sits in the top ten. There are 12 residues in the CDR3. Trimming took off 1 base at V and 13 bases at J, with 10 bases between the two ends. Germline V gene sequence: CDR1 SEHNR, CDR2 FQNEAQ (reference sequence). The chain couples TRBV7-9 to TRBJ2-2; D unclear. The sample was CD4+ or CD8+ T cells sorted from blood, taken in a trial of the OX40 agonist ivuxolimab. The sequence was collected from an adult with an advanced solid tumor such as melanoma, head and neck, liver or kidney cancer. This chain's CDR3 is CASSLGAVGLFF. The CDR3 nucleotides are TGTGCCAGCAGCTTAGGGGCGGTCGGGCTGTTTTTT.